This TCR beta chain was recovered during a study of blood T cell repertoires in COVID-19. The germline gives CDR1 MNHEY, CDR2 SVGAGI. There are 16 residues in the CDR3. The V end was cut by 0 bases, the J end by 1 base, with 10 bases between. This table comes from immunoSEQ multiplex PCR, and its TCRdb copy is limited to in-frame clones, with some not included. This sample carries hundreds of thousands of clones, approximately 92% of them seen once, and the ten largest clones take roughly 1.1%. The sequence was collected from a man aged 25 to 40 who had recovered from COVID-19. The chain recombines TRBV6-5 with TRBJ2-1; D not certain. The source material was PBMCs or T cells enriched from blood (not recorded which). CDR3 amino acids: CASSYSTGTSYNEQFF. The CDR3 DNA reads as TGTGCCAGCAGTTACTCGACGGGTACGTCCTACAATGAGCAGTTCTTC.